This T cell receptor beta chain was observed in a study of T cells in Graves' hyperthyroidism and ophthalmopathy (dated by TCRdb to between 2018 and 2020). In terms of the full investigation: Peripheral blood samples were taken at initial diagnosis, before any treatment was given. A discovery cohort of approximately 97 patients, approximately 44 with Graves' ophthalmopathy and 55 to 60 with stable Graves' hyperthyroidism, was used to find distinguishing TCR V-J signatures. Prospective prediction of ophthalmopathy was tested in an independent validation cohort of approximately 19 hyperthyroidism patients and 17 patients who later progressed to ophthalmopathy. The 100 discovery patients were randomly split 7:3 into training and test sets. In about six Graves' hyperthyroidism patients, the study also compared T-cell repertoires from thyroid tissue with T-cell repertoires from blood. After blood sampling, hyperthyroidism patients were treated with methimazole at a starting dose of 30 mg daily, and ophthalmopathy patients were treated with high-dose intravenous methylprednisolone. According to the paper, TCR Vbeta CDR3 sequencing was carried out on approximately 140 peripheral blood samples, which came from fewer than 50 ophthalmopathy, 75 to 80 hyperthyroidism and around 17 progressor patients.

Ophthalmopathy patients had moderately to severely active disease, with a Clinical Activity Score of 3 or more, a NOSPECS grade of 4 or more, and a disease duration of less than 3 months. Any patient with an uncontrolled infection, another autoimmune disease, pregnancy or lactation was excluded. Clinical symptoms, serum thyroxine and TRAb, thyroid ultrasound, and orbital computed tomography formed the basis for the diagnoses. PBMCs were separated from under 11 ml of fresh peripheral blood using Ficoll-Paque density gradient centrifugation. Trizol reagent was used to extract total RNA, and RNA quality was then checked on an Agilent 2100 Bioanalyzer. Summary of the overall study and its limitations: In validation, progression to ophthalmopathy was predicted by the model with nearly 71% sensitivity and 72.22% specificity, a median of about 6.4 months before onset. No statistical method was used to fix the sample size in advance, and group allocation was not hidden from the investigators. Blood samples also contained most of the expanded thyroid clonotypes (frequency above 0.001), which suggests that blood repertoires may reflect thyroid immune responses. In cross-validation, a model built on a 13 V-J signature told ophthalmopathy apart from stable hyperthyroidism with 85% to 90% sensitivity and 81% to 82% specificity, and in testing the same model reached 80%/75%.

In this sample, this clonotype turned up many times. Its specific antigen is unknown. One base away there is no much larger clone; base qualities are not given. The TCR beta CDR3 regions were amplified from RNA transcripts. For the first round of RT-PCR on the TCR CDR3, the HTBI primer set was used together with the Qiagen OneStep RT-PCR kit. Libraries were constructed in a second round of multiplex PCR, after which size selection and purification were performed. Libraries were sequenced paired-end with 100 bp reads on an Illumina HiSeq2000. The paper's data handling went like this. SOAPnuke was used to process the raw data, removing reads that contained adapters or uncalled bases, had a mean Phred below 15, or lacked an exact match to the constant primer or identifier. High-quality paired reads were merged using COPE v1.2.5, and each unique nucleotide sequence was defined as a clonotype. Clonotypes were aligned to IMGT TRBV, TRBD and TRBJ reference segments using MiTCR v1.1. Analysis was restricted to V-J combinations with a frequency above 0.0001, which covered roughly 99% of repertoires. A TCS score was defined as the ratio between F50 (clonal expansion) and ExV (chaos), using BLOSUM62-based TCRdist between CDR3 peptides within each V-J. Welch's t-statistics and random forest reduced around 510 V-J features to some 14, which were used in a naive Bayes classifier (R e1071). TCRdb cleaned the public reads at Q25 with fastp, built clones with MiXCR and kept in-frame beta chains. Each CDR3 protein appears once, grouped with its most common genes and DNA. The V and J calls shown here were made by TCRdb, not taken from the authors' results. The sample table contains about half a million distinct CDR3 sequences; only one count was recorded for around a fifth of them. About half of the sample is in the top ten clones.

The specimen sequenced was blood. This TCR was sampled from a woman aged 70 to 79 with Graves' ophthalmopathy.

The DNA is as follows: TGTGCCAGCAGCCTCGACAGGGCCCGCGGCACTGAAGCTTTCTTT. Its translation reads: CASSLDRARGTEAFF. Recombination joined TRBV2 with TRBJ1-1; TRBD1 aligns with 7 central bases. CDR1 SNHLY and CDR2 FYNNEI were looked up in the germline V gene. Reading from cysteine to phenylalanine, the CDR3 counts 15 amino acids. Only the CDR3 part of the read is kept: 45 bases, read in frame from the first base. The germline V end is reduced by 6 bases and the J end by 4 bases; junction bases left unmatched: 11. Joined to the reference TRBV2 and TRBJ1-1 proteins, this CDR3 gives the full variable domain: EPEVTQTPSHQVTQMGQEVILRCVPISNHLYFYWYRQILGQKVEFLVSFYNNEISEKSEIFDDQFSVERPDGSNFTLKIRSTKLEDSAMYFCASSLDRARGTEAFFGQGTRLTVV.